This TCR beta chain originates from a study of T cell responses to AZD1222 COVID-19 vaccine. In this sample, this clone turned up once. Antigen unknown. Study results and limitations: Among the donors, most were white British and more were female, and clonal diversity was possibly underestimated. Compared with day 0, the breadth and depth of the Spike-specific TCR repertoire rose significantly after two doses of AZD1222. Only a handful of AZD1222 recipients, roughly six in all, had baseline seropositivity.

Measured with immunoSEQ multiplex PCR; TCRdb has only the in-frame clones, and not every one. Seen here are nearly 200,000 clones, around 93% observed once, and the top ten hold over 0.95%. V lost 1 base, J lost 2 bases, and 10 bases lay in between. The CDR3 is 15 amino acids. Germline CDR1 and CDR2: SGHRS and YFSETQ. Pooled together were second doses at about 4 or about 12 weeks. This specimen was peripheral blood, taken 28 days after the second AZD1222 dose. V is TRBV5-1 and J is TRBJ1-3, with D unclear. The sequence was collected from an adult who received the AZD1222 COVID-19 vaccine. The CDR3 is CASSLSGGTGNTIYF. CDR3 coding DNA: TGCGCCAGCAGCTTGTCTGGTGGTACTGGAAACACCATATATTTT.